The rows below give T cell receptor beta chains drawn from one sample of a study of T cell responses to AZD1222 COVID-19 vaccine. Libraries were prepared by immunoSEQ multiplex PCR; TCRdb keeps only in-frame clonotypes and omits some of them. The sample has tens of thousands of clones; 70% to 90% are singletons. Source: peripheral blood, taken 28 days after the second dose of the MenACWY control vaccine. The receptors come from an adult who received the MenACWY meningococcal vaccine as a control. CDR3s leave out the opening cysteine and the closing phenylalanine or tryptophan.

j_call	v_call	cdr3_aa
TRBJ2-7	TRBV6-6	ASSQDRGRQEQY
TRBJ2-7	TRBV2	ASTWSGGEQY
TRBJ2-3	TRBV6-5	ASRGAVEADTQY
TRBJ2-7	TRBV7-2	ASSLADGSYEQY
TRBJ1-2	TRBV6-1	ASSEGAGVDYGYT
TRBJ2-1	TRBV5-1	ASSFAGGLNEQF
TRBJ2-2	TRBV9	ASSVASTGELF
TRBJ1-1	TRBV30	AWSPANTEAF
TRBJ2-2	TRBV29-1	SGSKNTGELF
TRBJ1-3	TRBV18	ASSPDRVAGNTIY
TRBJ2-7	TRBV6-4	ASSVITGTSRLEQY
TRBJ1-2	TRBV3-1/TRBV3-2	ASSQGVSGGYT
TRBJ1-6	TRBV10-3	AISEAGSSYNSPLH
TRBJ2-7	TRBV3-1/TRBV3-2	ASSQVRGREQY
TRBJ1-3	TRBV9	ASSPSGTASSGNTIY
TRBJ2-3	TRBV30	AWSVRGADTQY
TRBJ1-6	TRBV2	ASSGQGWNNSPLH
TRBJ2-1	TRBV15	ATSISGRVYNEQF
TRBJ2-5	TRBV7-9	ASSLAVAETQY
TRBJ2-7	TRBV30	AWSVTGTGREQY
TRBJ2-2	TRBV2	ASHRTGKYGELF
TRBJ2-2	TRBV2	ASSVGTVNTGELF
TRBJ1-2	TRBV7-8	ASSTRTTNYGYT
TRBJ2-5	TRBV3-1/TRBV3-2	ASTGGETQY
TRBJ2-3	TRBV15	ATSRDRKVVLGKTDTQY